The clone carrying this TCR beta chain was seen ten or more times. Arm-PCR of CDR3 regions and iRepertoire HTBI primers were the basis on which TCR beta libraries were built. Using its own MiXCR run on the multiplex PCR reads, TCRdb lists one record per CDR3 protein. Among hundreds of thousands of distinct CDR3 sequences listed, about 15% were seen once. Sample time point: newly diagnosed GD, antithyroid drugs for less than 3 months. Generation of the TCR library employed RNA extracted from PBMCs. Germline CDR1 reads MDHEN; CDR2 reads SYDVKM. CDR3 length: 15 residues. Trimming cost V 3 bases and J 5 bases, with 16 bases left between them. The data are from a study of regulatory T cells in long-lasting Graves disease. This sample also appeared in a second study, on T cells in Graves' hyperthyroidism and ophthalmopathy.

V gene TRBV28 combines with J gene TRBJ1-1; D is uncertain. The sample in question was peripheral blood mononuclear cells (PBMCs), obtained at new diagnosis, from a patient treated with antithyroid drugs. The clonotype originates from a woman in her twenties or thirties with Graves disease. The CDR3 DNA follows: TGTGCCAGCAGTTTCGAGAAACCTAGCGGTACTGAAGCTTTCTTT. This translates into CASSFEKPSGTEAFF.